A single sample is the source of the 12 T cell receptor beta chains below, sequenced in a study of technical replicates of blood from a few donors. Repertoires were generated with immunoSEQ multiplex PCR, while TCRdb's copy carries only in-frame clones and drops some. The sample consists of 74,000 or so clones, 80% to 95% of them appearing once. Sequenced: T cells isolated from PBMCs. Source of these receptors: a human donor in good health.

V gene TRBV9 combines with J gene TRBJ2-7; D not resolved. Germline assignment: CDR1 SGDLS and CDR2 YYNGEE. The CDR3 length is 14 residues. The V gene lost 0 bases and the J gene lost 0 bases, with 7 bases spanning the gap. As DNA, the CDR3 is TGTGCCAGCAGCGTAGGGCAGGCCTCCTACGAGCAGTACTTC. Encoded protein: CASSVGQASYEQYF. The full variable domain, in which reference TRBV9 and TRBJ2-7 provide the parts outside the CDR3, is DSGVTQTPKHLITATGQRVTLRCSPRSGDLSVYWYQQSLDQGLQFLIQYYNGEERAKGNILERFSAQQFPDLHSELNLSSLELGDSALYFCASSVGQASYEQYFGPGTRLTVT.

This chain connects TRBV19 to TRBJ1-2, with 9 bases matching TRBD1. This CDR3 is built from 12 residues. Trimming removed 4 bases from V and 7 bases from J; junction bases left unmatched: 1. Per the germline V gene, CDR1 is LNHDA and CDR2 is SQIVND (reference sequence). The DNA of the CDR3 is TGTGCCAGTAGTACGACAGGGGGTGGCTACACCTTC. It yields the protein CASSTTGGGYTF.

The chain has TRBV14 and TRBJ1-1, with D tentatively TRBD1 (5 bases). The CDR3 loop spans 13 amino acids. Trimming left V 4 bases short and J 7 bases short, with 13 bases between. The V gene's germline CDR1 is SGHDN and CDR2 FVKESK. This CDR3 is CASSPPGGIEAFF. CDR3 DNA: TGTGCCAGCAGCCCCCCGGGGGGGATTGAAGCTTTCTTT.

V gene TRBV4-2 combines with J gene TRBJ2-7, with D unclear. Germline values: CDR1 LGHNA, CDR2 YNFKEQ. Trimming shortened V by 4 bases and J by 4 bases, and 17 bases separated the two germline ends. The CDR3 totals 15 residues. The CDR3 sequence is CASSRVLGSSYEQYF. The DNA for the CDR3 is TGTGCCAGCAGCCGAGTACTCGGTTCTAGTTACGAGCAGTACTTC.

The V and J genes are TRBV6-5 and TRBJ1-1; unclear D gene. Deletions cut 0 bases from V and 4 bases from J, with 9 bases between. Germline-derived CDR1 and CDR2 are MNHEY and SVGAGI. This CDR3 has 14 residues. The CDR3, as DNA: TGTGCCAGCAGTTACTCATGGGGAGGCACTGAAGCTTTCTTT. This translates into CASSYSWGGTEAFF.

This chain uses TRBV7-9 with TRBJ2-7; D might be TRBD2 (5 bases). The CDR3 is 13 amino acids. V was cut by 0 bases and J by 2 bases, with 5 bases left in between. CDR1 and CDR2 (germline): SEHNR, FQNEAQ (reference sequence). The CDR3 bases are TGTGCCAGCAGCTTAGCGGGAGCCTACGAGCAGTACTTC. As protein: CASSLAGAYEQYF.

The J gene is TRBJ2-1, the V gene TRBV27, with 7 bases lining up with TRBD2. Germline V gives CDR1 MNHEY, CDR2 SMNVEV (reference sequence). The CDR3 covers 12 residues. The J segment lost 9 bases and the V segment lost 5 bases, leaving 4 bases of the junction unmatched. Here the CDR3 DNA reads TGTGCCAGCAGTCCGGGAGGCGGTGAGCAGTTCTTC. Residues: CASSPGGGEQFF.

The rearrangement joins TRBV11-2 to TRBJ1-2; D is possibly TRBD1 (5 bases). The CDR3 is 14 residues long. The germline V gene encodes CDR1 SGHAT and CDR2 FQNNGV. Trimming took 2 bases from V and 8 from J, leaving 15 bases between them. The chain's CDR3 is CASSLFGGTGGYTF. In nucleotides, the CDR3 is TGTGCCAGCAGCTTATTCGGGGGAACGGGAGGCTACACCTTC.

The chain uses TRBV20-1 and TRBJ1-5; tentatively, D is TRBD1 (6 bases). V gave up 5 bases and J gave up 16 bases, with 15 bases separating them. Per the germline V gene, CDR1 is DFQATT and CDR2 is SNEGSKA (reference sequence). The CDR3 spans 10 residues. CDR3 region: CSALDSQEHF. DNA for the CDR3: TGCAGTGCTCTGGACAGCCAAGAACATTTT.

This rearrangement joins TRBV4-1 to TRBJ2-7, with 9 nucleotides matching TRBD1. The CDR3 sequence is 16 residues long. V shed 3 bases, J shed 2 bases, and the junction held 8 bases outside the gene matches. Per the germline V gene, CDR1 is MGHRA and CDR2 is YSYEKL. The CDR3 protein is CASSQLPGQGAYEQYF. As DNA, the CDR3 is TGCGCCAGCAGCCAGTTACCGGGACAGGGAGCCTACGAGCAGTACTTC.

This clone was counted only a few times. The V call is TRBV19, the J call TRBJ1-1; perhaps TRBD1 as D (5 bases). This CDR3 spans 12 amino acids. Germline CDR1 is LNHDA and CDR2 is SQIVND (reference sequence). The V end lost 8 bases, the J end lost 1 base, and 8 bases lay between the germline ends. CDR3 sequence: CASFDRNTEAFF. The CDR3 bases are TGTGCCAGTTTTGACAGGAACACTGAAGCTTTCTTT.

V usage is TRBV28 and J usage is TRBJ2-1; 7 bases are shared with TRBD2. V was pared by 3 bases and J by 5 bases, with 4 bases of the junction left unmatched. Germline CDR1 MDHEN, CDR2 SYDVKM. CDR3 size: 14 residues. CDR3 nucleotide sequence: TGTGCCAGCAGTTTGCCCCTAGCGGACAATGAGCAGTTCTTC. Protein product: CASSLPLADNEQFF.